The 22 T cell receptor beta chains given below trace back to one sample, sequenced in a study of T cells in Graves' hyperthyroidism and ophthalmopathy. What was amplified from RNA transcripts were TCR beta CDR3 regions. The primer set for the first-round RT-PCR of the TCR CDR3 was HTBI. Via MiXCR, TCRdb re-called the multiplex PCR reads, giving one row per CDR3 protein. Of about 49,000 distinct CDR3 sequences listed, approximately 50% are singletons. The specimen sequenced was peripheral blood or thyroid tissue (not recorded which). Receptors were obtained from a man younger than 30 with Graves' hyperthyroidism.

V and J are TRBV12-3 or TRBV12-4 and TRBJ1-2; 7 bases match TRBD1. Trimming at V came to 4 bases and at J to 2 bases, leaving 4 bases not matched to a gene. This CDR3 is built from 14 residues. The CDR3 protein is CASSSGQENYGYTF. The DNA of the CDR3 is TGTGCCAGCAGTTCCGGACAGGAGAACTATGGCTACACCTTC.

This clonotype has just one count. The genes are TRBV29-1 and TRBJ1-2, with TRBD1 identical over 7 bases. Trimming cost V 8 bases and J 0 bases; bases outside gene matches: 15. The CDR3 sequence is 16 residues long. Germline values: CDR1 SQVTM, CDR2 ANQGSEA. The CDR3 DNA is TGCAGCCTTGGGACAGCACAGACACTATCTAACTATGGCTACACCTTC. The encoded protein is CSLGTAQTLSNYGYTF.

V and J are TRBV9 and TRBJ2-5; 8 bases align to TRBD1. The CDR3 spans 14 residues. The germline V gene has CDR1 SGDLS and CDR2 YYNGEE. The J segment lost 4 bases and the V segment lost 0 bases, leaving 2 bases of the junction unmatched. This CDR3 reads CASSVGGQAETQYF. The CDR3 DNA sequence: TGTGCCAGCAGCGTAGGGGGACAGGCAGAGACCCAGTACTTC.

This clonotype was seen repeatedly, ten times or more. The chain recombines TRBV6-6 with TRBJ2-7; D might be TRBD2 (7 bases). V was pared by 2 bases and J by 3 bases, with 20 bases between. The CDR3 consists of 17 residues. Germline CDR1 and CDR2: MNHNY and SVGAGI (reference sequence). This CDR3 is CASSYKRDPRGGYEQYF. The CDR3 region has the DNA TGTGCCAGCAGTTACAAGCGGGACCCTCGAGGGGGCTACGAGCAGTACTTC.

A note on this clonotype: Germline and junction disagree at one end, which may indicate a read error. The J gene is TRBJ1-5, the V gene TRBV7-8; D gene ambiguous. CDR1 SGHVS and CDR2 FQNEAQ come from the germline V gene. This CDR3 has 13 amino acids. CDR3 coding DNA: TGTGTCAGCAGCTTAGGAGTCAATCAGCCCCAGCATTTT. This gives the protein CVSSLGVNQPQHF.

The V call is TRBV10-3, the J call TRBJ2-3; possible D gene TRBD1, 5 bases. The J call may be in error: the DNA end matches TRBJ1-5 better. The germline V gene encodes CDR1 ENHRY and CDR2 SYGVKD. CDR3 length equals 16 residues. CDR3 bases: TGTGCCATCAACGGGGGGGAGCATTTAGGCACAGATACGCAGCATTTT. This codes for CAINGGEHLGTDTQHF.

V and J are TRBV6-5 and TRBJ1-5, with TRBD1 as a possible D gene (5 bases). The length of the CDR3 is 17 residues. Per the germline V gene, CDR1 is MNHEY and CDR2 is SVGAGI. Trimming shortened V by 0 bases and J by 3 bases, and 15 bases separated the two germline ends. CDR3 in DNA: TGTGCCAGCAGTTACTCGACTTCGACAGACTCCAATCAGCCCCAGCATTTT. This gives the protein CASSYSTSTDSNQPQHF.

This clonotype appeared many times. The rearrangement joins TRBV20-1 to TRBJ2-7; tentatively, D is TRBD2 (6 bases). The CDR3 covers 14 residues. Deletions cut 1 base from V and 3 bases from J, with 13 bases between. Per the germline V gene, CDR1 is DFQATT and CDR2 is SNEGSKA (reference sequence). The CDR3 sequence: CSARGGLADYEQYF. CDR3 nucleotide sequence: TGCAGTGCTAGAGGCGGGTTAGCGGACTACGAGCAGTACTTC.

V and J are TRBV7-8 and TRBJ1-5; D call uncertain. In germline, CDR1 is SGHVS, CDR2 FQNEAQ. This CDR3 has 14 amino acids. The V and J ends lost 5 bases and 9 bases respectively, with 17 bases between them. The CDR3 here is CASSHGESDRPQHF. The CDR3 DNA reads as TGTGCCAGCAGCCACGGGGAGTCAGATCGGCCCCAGCATTTT.

The sample holds many counts of this clonotype. The rearrangement joins TRBV5-1 to TRBJ2-2; 8 bases match TRBD2. The V gene's germline CDR1 is SGHRS and CDR2 YFSETQ. The trim removed 5 bases at V and 6 bases at J, leaving 3 bases unmatched. The CDR3 runs to 13 residues. The CDR3 DNA reads TGCGCCAGCAGGACTAGCGCGGCCGGGGAGCTGTTTTTT. Encoded protein: CASRTSAAGELFF.

With respect to this clonotype: A read error may account for a junction end that differs from germline. The chain has TRBV2 and TRBJ1-5, with no clear D. This CDR3 is 13 amino acids long. Germline CDR1 SNHLY, CDR2 FYNNEI. CDR3 protein: CATSNGPYQPQHF. CDR3 in DNA: TGTGCCACCAGTAACGGACCTTATCAGCCCCAGCATTTT.

A word on this clonotype: A read error may account for a junction end that differs from germline. This sequence joins TRBV5-5 and TRBJ2-7; D is undetermined. Germline-derived CDR1 and CDR2 are SGHKS and YYEKEE (reference sequence). The CDR3 sequence is 15 residues long. In DNA, the CDR3 is TGTGTCAGCAGCTTGGCGGCTCAGGCCTTAGGCGGGCAGTACTTC. Its translation is CVSSLAAQALGGQYF.

This clonotype was seen ten or more times. V is TRBV27 and J is TRBJ2-7; 11 bases match TRBD1. Trimming removed 5 bases from V and 3 bases from J; junction bases left unmatched: 6. Germline values: CDR1 MNHEY, CDR2 SMNVEV (reference sequence). This CDR3 region has 15 residues. The CDR3 is CASSPGTGGIYEQYF. The CDR3 DNA follows: TGTGCCAGCAGTCCAGGGACAGGGGGAATCTACGAGCAGTACTTC.

The gene calls are TRBV7-3 and TRBJ1-1, with D possibly TRBD1 on 5 matching bases. The CDR3 covers 13 residues. CDR1 is SGHTA, CDR2 FQGTGA, per germline. Trimming took 4 bases from V and 4 from J, leaving 10 bases between them. The CDR3 loop reads CASSSSGSTEAFF. The CDR3 DNA follows: TGTGCCAGCAGCTCTTCAGGGAGCACTGAAGCTTTCTTT.

This clonotype was observed at least ten times. This chain connects TRBV6-2 or TRBV6-3 to TRBJ2-7; D is undetermined. Germline V gene sequence: CDR1 MNHEY, CDR2 SVGEGT. The CDR3 runs 12 residues. Between the trimmed V and J ends, which lost 6 bases and 4 bases, there was a span of 10 bases. The DNA for the CDR3 is TGTGCCAGCAGGACGCAGACTTACGAGCAGTACTTC. It specifies CASRTQTYEQYF.

This clonotype was recorded many times. V gene TRBV18 combines with J gene TRBJ1-2; possible D gene TRBD1, 6 bases. V was pared by 2 bases and J by 4 bases, with 8 bases between. Germline CDR1 KGHSH, CDR2 LQKENI. The CDR3 loop spans 13 amino acids. CDR3 sequence: CASSPTRGYGYTF. The CDR3 DNA reads TGTGCCAGCTCACCAACCAGGGGCTATGGCTACACCTTC. The full variable domain, with the rest looked up from reference TRBV18 and TRBJ1-2, is NAGVMQNPRHLVRRRGQEARLRCSPMKGHSHVYWYRQLPEEGLKFMVYLQKENIIDESGMPKERFSAEFPKEGPSILRIQQVVRGDSAAYFCASSPTRGYGYTFGSGTRLTVV.

The chain carries TRBV7-2 and TRBJ2-3, with D perhaps TRBD2 (5 bases). The CDR3 length is 19 residues. The germline V gene encodes CDR1 SGHTA and CDR2 FQGNSA. V was cut by 0 bases and J by 0 bases, with 19 bases left in between. CDR3 amino acids: CASSLAIAFRLHSTDTQYF. The CDR3 DNA reads as TGTGCCAGCAGCTTAGCAATAGCGTTCCGACTTCATAGCACAGATACGCAGTATTTT. Full variable domain (remainder filled in from reference TRBV7-2 and TRBJ2-3): GAGVSQSPSNKVTEKGKDVELRCDPISGHTALYWYRQSLGQGLEFLIYFQGNSAPDKSGLPSDRFSAERTGGSVSTLTIQRTQQEDSAVYLCASSLAIAFRLHSTDTQYFGPGTRLTVL.

This clonotype was observed many times. The V and J genes are TRBV7-9 and TRBJ2-7; D is possibly TRBD1 (5 bases). The CDR3 covers 15 residues. Deletions cut 1 base from V and 8 bases from J, with 18 bases between. CDR1 and CDR2 (germline): SEHNR, FQNEAQ (reference sequence). The CDR3 DNA sequence: TGTGCCAGCAGCTTAGGGTTACAGGTATCATGGAAGCAGTACTTC. This sequence encodes CASSLGLQVSWKQYF.

This clonotype was seen at least ten times. The rearrangement joins TRBV24-1 to TRBJ2-5; D may be TRBD2 (5 bases). The CDR3 covers 13 residues. Germline CDR1 KGHDR, CDR2 SFDVKD. V was shortened by 9 bases and J by 5 bases, with 15 bases between the two germline ends. Written as DNA, the CDR3 is TGTGCCACCGCCTTGCACGGCGGGGAGACCCAGTACTTC. As protein: CATALHGGETQYF.

This clonotype was seen many times. The chain employs TRBV12-3 or TRBV12-4 and TRBJ1-5; 10 positions agree with TRBD1. V was pared by 3 bases and J by 6 bases, with 5 bases of the junction left unmatched. The CDR3 has 15 amino acids. DNA of the CDR3: TGTGCCAGCAGTTTGCGACAGGGGGCAGGTCAGCCCCAGCATTTT. This gives the protein CASSLRQGAGQPQHF.

This clonotype was recorded only once. The chain combines TRBV29-1 with TRBJ1-4, with TRBD1 matching over 7 bases. This CDR3 comprises 15 residues. V dropped 4 bases and J dropped 0; count of bases not matched to a gene: 5. From germline, CDR1 is SQVTM and CDR2 ANQGSEA. Written as DNA, the CDR3 is TGCAGCGTTGCGGGGGACAGCGCAACTAATGAAAAACTGTTTTTT. Translating gives CSVAGDSATNEKLFF.

The gene calls are TRBV20-1 and TRBJ1-1; TRBD1 matches 8 bases. Germline values: CDR1 DFQATT, CDR2 SNEGSKA (reference sequence). The CDR3 runs 12 residues. CDR3 DNA: TGCAGCGTTGGACAGGGGAACACTGAAGCTTTCTTT. This codes for CSVGQGNTEAFF.